Reported below is one T cell receptor (beta chain). This sample is part of a study of blood T cell repertoires in COVID-19. Study in general: The study drew acute and convalescent COVID-19 samples from the United States, Italy and Spain. PBMCs, B-cell-depleted T cells, or T cells provided the cDNA or gDNA that made up the material.

The table came from immunoSEQ multiplex PCR; TCRdb's copy has only in-frame clones and leaves some out. Seen here are a few hundred thousand clones, roughly 88% observed once, and the top ten hold about 1.4%. The CDR3 extends over 13 amino acids. Germline loops: CDR1 MNHEY, CDR2 SMNVEV (reference sequence). Trimming shortened V by 3 bases and J by 1 base, and 6 bases separated the two germline ends. The clonotype comes from a woman in her 40s who had recovered from COVID-19. V and J are TRBV27 and TRBJ1-1, with D unclear. The sample taken for sequencing was peripheral blood. The CDR3 protein is CASSFTQNTEAFF. CDR3 in DNA: TGTGCCAGCAGTTTTACACAGAACACTGAAGCTTTCTTT.